This T cell receptor (beta chain) was observed in a study of neurological immune-mediated disorders. General study points: None of the CDR3 amino acid sequences in expanded clones turned up in more than one subject, which points to private repertoires in all groups. According to phylogenetic grouping, one related-CDR3 cluster, a possible signature, contained the repertoires of 18 of 34 multiple sclerosis patients.

This clonotype was seen at least ten times. No antigen is known for it. The authors made cDNA by 5'RACE with 10-nucleotide random UMIs. MiXCR, run by TCRdb on the 5' RACE reads, gives a single entry per CDR3 protein. The sample records under 90,000 distinct CDR3 sequences, around 3.5% being singletons. The unsorted libraries were generated from a total of 2 million PBMCs, which had been stored in RNAlater at -80 C. The sequencing sample was made of PBMCs. This clonotype originated in a woman in her fifties or sixties with multiple sclerosis.

CDR3 protein: CASSSRSASGDTQYF. The CDR3 DNA reads TGTGCCAGTAGTTCCCGATCGGCTAGCGGGGATACGCAGTATTTT. V usage is TRBV19 and J usage is TRBJ2-3; 8 bases align to TRBD2. V lost 5 bases and J lost 6; bases outside the gene matches: 10. CDR3 size: 15 residues. From germline, CDR1 is LNHDA and CDR2 SQIVND (reference sequence).